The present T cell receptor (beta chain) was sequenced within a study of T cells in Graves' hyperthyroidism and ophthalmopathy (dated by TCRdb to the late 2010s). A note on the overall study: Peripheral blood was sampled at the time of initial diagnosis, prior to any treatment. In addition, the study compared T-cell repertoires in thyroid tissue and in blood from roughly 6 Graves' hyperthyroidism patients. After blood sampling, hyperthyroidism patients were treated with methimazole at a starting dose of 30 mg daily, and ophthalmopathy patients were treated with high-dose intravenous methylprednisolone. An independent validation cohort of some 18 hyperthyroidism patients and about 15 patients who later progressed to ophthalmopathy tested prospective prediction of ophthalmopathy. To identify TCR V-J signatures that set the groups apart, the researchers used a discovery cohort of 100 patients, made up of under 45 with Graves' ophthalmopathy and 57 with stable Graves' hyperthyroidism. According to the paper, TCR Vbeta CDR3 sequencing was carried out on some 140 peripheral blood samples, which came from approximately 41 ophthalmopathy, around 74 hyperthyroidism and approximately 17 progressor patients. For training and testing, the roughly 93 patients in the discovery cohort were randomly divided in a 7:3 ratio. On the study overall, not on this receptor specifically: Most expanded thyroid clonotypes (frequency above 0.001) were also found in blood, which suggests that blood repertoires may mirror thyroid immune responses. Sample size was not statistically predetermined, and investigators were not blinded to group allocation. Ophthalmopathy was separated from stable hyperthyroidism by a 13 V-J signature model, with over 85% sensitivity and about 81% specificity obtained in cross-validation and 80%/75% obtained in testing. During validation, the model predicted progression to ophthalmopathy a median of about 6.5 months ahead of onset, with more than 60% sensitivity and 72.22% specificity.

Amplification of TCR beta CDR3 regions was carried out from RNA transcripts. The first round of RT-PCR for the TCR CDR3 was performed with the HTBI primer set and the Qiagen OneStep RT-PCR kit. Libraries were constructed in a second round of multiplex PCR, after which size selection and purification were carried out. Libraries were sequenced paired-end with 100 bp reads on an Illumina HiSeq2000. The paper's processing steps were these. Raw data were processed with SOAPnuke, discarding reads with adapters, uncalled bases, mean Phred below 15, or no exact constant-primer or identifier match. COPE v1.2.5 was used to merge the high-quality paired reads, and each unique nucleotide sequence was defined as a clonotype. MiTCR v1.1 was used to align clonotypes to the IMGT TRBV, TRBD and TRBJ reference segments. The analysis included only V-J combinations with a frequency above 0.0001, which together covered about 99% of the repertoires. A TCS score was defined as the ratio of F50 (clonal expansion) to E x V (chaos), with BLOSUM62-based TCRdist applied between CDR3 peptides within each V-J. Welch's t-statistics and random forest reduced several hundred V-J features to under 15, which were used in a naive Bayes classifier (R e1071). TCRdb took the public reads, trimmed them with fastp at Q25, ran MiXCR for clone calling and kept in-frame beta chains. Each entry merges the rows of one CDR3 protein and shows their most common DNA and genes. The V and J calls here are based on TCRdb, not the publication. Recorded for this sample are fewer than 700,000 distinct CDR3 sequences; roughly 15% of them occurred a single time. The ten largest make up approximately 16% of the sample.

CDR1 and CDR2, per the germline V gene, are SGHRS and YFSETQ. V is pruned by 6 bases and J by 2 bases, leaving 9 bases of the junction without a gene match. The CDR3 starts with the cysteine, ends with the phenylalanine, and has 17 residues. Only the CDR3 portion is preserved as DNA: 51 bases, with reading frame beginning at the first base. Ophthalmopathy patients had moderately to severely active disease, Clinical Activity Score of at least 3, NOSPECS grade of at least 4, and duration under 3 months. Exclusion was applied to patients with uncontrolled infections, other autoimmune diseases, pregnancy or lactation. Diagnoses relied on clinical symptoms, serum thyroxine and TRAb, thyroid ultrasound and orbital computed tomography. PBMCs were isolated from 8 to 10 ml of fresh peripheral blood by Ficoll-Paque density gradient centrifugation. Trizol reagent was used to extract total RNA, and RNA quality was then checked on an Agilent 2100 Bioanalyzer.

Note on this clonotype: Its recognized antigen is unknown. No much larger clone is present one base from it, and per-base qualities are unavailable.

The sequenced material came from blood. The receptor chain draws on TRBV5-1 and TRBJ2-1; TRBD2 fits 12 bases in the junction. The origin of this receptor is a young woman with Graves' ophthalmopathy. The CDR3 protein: CASNSGLAGGPYNEQFF. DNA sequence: TGCGCCAGCAATTCCGGGCTAGCGGGAGGGCCCTACAATGAGCAGTTCTTC.